This TCR beta chain appears in the sequencing data of a study of identical twins. At least ten counts were recorded for this clonotype. Via MiXCR, TCRdb re-called the 5' RACE reads, giving one row per CDR3 protein. The table records about 570,000 distinct CDR3 sequences, around a tenth of them present only once. These data also featured in a second study, about yellow fever vaccine responses in identical twins.

This TCR was sampled from a woman between 18 and 29 years old in good health. The specimen sequenced was PBMCs.

DNA for the CDR3: TGTGCCACCAGTGATCGACGACAGGGGGCATGGGAGACCCAGTACTTC. Residues: CATSDRRQGAWETQYF. V usage is TRBV24-1 and J usage is TRBJ2-5, with 10 bases fitting TRBD1. V dropped 3 bases and J dropped 5; count of bases not matched to a gene: 8. From germline, CDR1 is KGHDR and CDR2 SFDVKD. The CDR3 covers 16 residues.